Sequencing of this T cell receptor beta chain was carried out in a study of blood T cells in healthy people across ages. On this clonotype itself: Antigen unknown. One end of the junction fails to match germline, which may point to a read error.

Points from the study as a whole: Not knowing donor CMV status may have confounded expanded clonotype changes. Comparison with aged donors showed that long-lived donors had more naive CD4+ cells and higher diversity.

Per sample, no less than 5 micrograms of total RNA were extracted. Sample-barcoded 5' priming and a J-beta primer mix drove a second PCR of roughly 7 to 11 cycles. TCRdb recomputed calls from the 5' RACE reads with MiXCR, one row per CDR3 protein. Of hundreds of thousands of distinct CDR3 sequences listed, around 50% are singletons. The clonotype comes from a man in his forties or fifties in good health. The sequenced sample was blood.

CDR3 region: CASSVVAGGDNGQFF. The CDR3 region has the DNA TGTGCCAGCAGCGTAGTTGCGGGAGGGGACAATGGGCAGTTCTTC. The V gene is TRBV9, the J gene TRBJ2-1; TRBD2 aligns across 9 bases. The CDR3 length is 15 residues. The germline gives CDR1 SGDLS, CDR2 YYNGEE. The full variable domain, its missing parts supplied by reference TRBV9 and TRBJ2-1, is DSGVTQTPKHLITATGQRVTLRCSPRSGDLSVYWYQQSLDQGLQFLIQYYNGEERAKGNILERFSAQQFPDLHSELNLSSLELGDSALYFCASSVVAGGDNGQFFGPGTRLTVL.